Below, 23 T cell receptor beta chains from the same sample are listed, as sequenced in a study of T cells in Graves' hyperthyroidism and ophthalmopathy. It was RNA transcripts that yielded the amplified TCR beta CDR3 regions. First-round RT-PCR with HTBI primers amplified the TCR CDR3 region. MiXCR was run by TCRdb on the multiplex PCR reads, yielding one entry per CDR3 protein. The sample holds 450,000 to 600,000 distinct CDR3 sequences, 15% to 20% seen once. Sequencing input: blood. These receptors were collected from a man between 40 and 49 years old with Graves' ophthalmopathy.

Turning to this clonotype: This may be a read error: a much more frequent sequence differs by one nucleotide. CDR3 sequence: CAIGSGQGNTEAFF. The CDR3 DNA sequence: TGTGCCATCGGGTCGGGGCAGGGGAACACTGAAGCTTTCTTT. The chain has TRBV10-3 and TRBJ1-1; possibly TRBD1 for D (5 bases). The CDR3 extends over 14 amino acids. Trimming shortened V by 8 bases and J by 1 base, and 14 bases separated the two germline ends. Germline V gene lookup returns CDR1 ENHRY and CDR2 SYGVKD.

This clonotype was seen many times. The rearrangement joins TRBV20-1 to TRBJ2-1; 8 positions match TRBD2. The J segment lost 5 bases and the V segment lost 1 base, leaving 7 bases of the junction unmatched. This CDR3 comprises 15 residues. Per the germline V gene, CDR1 is DFQATT and CDR2 is SNEGSKA (reference sequence). CDR3 coding DNA: TGCAGTGCTAGAGGTCGGGGACTAGAAAACAATGAGCAGTTCTTC. Encoded protein: CSARGRGLENNEQFF.

The rearrangement uses TRBV20-1 and TRBJ1-1; 7 positions agree with TRBD1. The CDR3 covers 15 residues. Per germline, CDR1 DFQATT and CDR2 SNEGSKA (reference sequence). V lost 5 bases to trimming and J lost 6 bases; unmatched junction nucleotides: 15. The CDR3 DNA sequence: TGCAGTGCTTGGTCCCGAGCCAGGGGGGTTTCTGAAGCTTTCTTT. This codes for CSAWSRARGVSEAFF.

With regard to this clonotype: A junction end diverges from the germline sequence, so it may reflect a read error. The chain recombines TRBV27 with TRBJ1-5; unclear D gene. Germline V gene lookup returns CDR1 MNHEY and CDR2 SMNVEV (reference sequence). The CDR3 is 16 residues long. CDR3 bases: TGTGTCAGCAGTCCGCTCGGCGGGTATAGCAATCAGCCCCAGCATTTT. It is translated as CVSSPLGGYSNQPQHF.

At least ten counts were recorded for this clonotype. The chain carries TRBV27 and TRBJ1-2, with TRBD1 matching 12 bases. Germline lookup yields CDR1 MNHEY and CDR2 SMNVEV (reference sequence). The CDR3 is 18 amino acids. The V gene end was trimmed by 0 bases and the J gene end by 8 bases; junction bases not matched to a gene: 13. The CDR3 DNA reads as TGTGCCAGCAGTTTATCGACGGATGGGACAGGGGGCTATGACGGCTACACCTTC. Encoded protein: CASSLSTDGTGGYDGYTF.

This clonotype appeared a few times. The chain has TRBV7-9 and TRBJ1-2; TRBD1 aligns across 7 bases. The CDR3 is made up of 12 amino acids. Germline V lookup: CDR1 SEHNR, CDR2 FQNEAQ (reference sequence). V was pared by 5 bases and J by 8 bases, with 5 bases of the junction left unmatched. Here the CDR3 reads CASSRGLGGYTF. The CDR3 bases are TGTGCCAGCAGCAGGGGGCTTGGGGGCTACACCTTC.

V gene TRBV27 combines with J gene TRBJ1-6, with TRBD1 matching 8 bases. The germline V gene has CDR1 MNHEY and CDR2 SMNVEV (reference sequence). This CDR3 has 15 residues. V lost 6 bases and J lost 9; bases outside the gene matches: 10. The CDR3 sequence: CASSFDRGPISPLHF. In DNA, the CDR3 is TGTGCCAGCAGCTTTGACAGGGGTCCTATTTCACCCCTCCACTTT.

The table lists this clonotype with many counts. The chain has TRBV6-2 or TRBV6-3 and TRBJ1-2; TRBD1 might be the D (5 bases). V was cut by 5 bases and J by 8 bases, with 15 bases left in between. CDR3 length equals 13 residues. CDR1 and CDR2 (germline): MNHEY, SVGEGT. The CDR3 is CASSDPRQRGYTF. For the CDR3, the DNA is TGTGCCAGCAGTGACCCTAGACAGCGGGGCTACACCTTC.

This clonotype has a count of ten or more. CDR3 sequence reads: CASSSPGTRGAQYF. CDR3 nucleotides: TGTGCCAGCAGCTCTCCCGGGACTAGGGGGGCGCAGTATTTT. This chain connects TRBV11-2 to TRBJ2-3; TRBD2 aligns across 8 bases. Germline V lookup: CDR1 SGHAT, CDR2 FQNNGV. V lost 4 bases and J lost 10; bases outside the gene matches: 10. The CDR3 loop spans 14 amino acids.

This clonotype was seen at least ten times. The genes are TRBV27 and TRBJ2-3; the match to TRBD2 covers 7 bases. CDR1 and CDR2 (germline): MNHEY, SMNVEV (reference sequence). The trim removed 2 bases at V and 9 bases at J, leaving 14 bases unmatched. This CDR3 has 16 residues. This CDR3 reads CASSLVSGGGPRTQYF. In nucleotides, the CDR3 is TGTGCCAGCAGTTTAGTTTCGGGGGGTGGTCCAAGGACGCAGTATTTT.

The chain employs TRBV24-1 and TRBJ2-1; D possibly uses TRBD1 or TRBD2 (6 bases each). V lost 9 bases and J 10 bases, leaving 15 bases between the germline ends. The CDR3 runs to 12 residues. Germline V gene lookup returns CDR1 KGHDR and CDR2 SFDVKD. The CDR3 DNA is TGTGCCACCGGGGGGCCCGGGACCGAGCAGTTCTTC. Translation: CATGGPGTEQFF.

At least ten counts were recorded for this clonotype. The chain has TRBV7-2 and TRBJ2-3, with D perhaps matching TRBD1 (5 bases). The germline V gene has CDR1 SGHTA and CDR2 FQGNSA. The CDR3 is made up of 14 amino acids. Deletions cut 2 bases from V and 3 bases from J, with 9 bases between. CDR3 bases: TGTGCCAGCAGCTTAAGGGGCAGGACAGATACGCAGTATTTT. This sequence encodes CASSLRGRTDTQYF.

V gene TRBV3-1 combines with J gene TRBJ2-5; D is undetermined. There are 13 residues in the CDR3. Germline lookup yields CDR1 LGHDT and CDR2 YNNKEL (reference sequence). Trimming removed 1 base at V and 7 bases at J, with 10 bases between. This chain's CDR3 is CASSQGISGTQYF. The CDR3 nucleotides read TGTGCCAGCAGCCAAGGAATCTCAGGGACCCAGTACTTC.

This clonotype was found many times. V and J are TRBV27 and TRBJ1-2; D may be TRBD1 (6 bases). The CDR3 sequence is 11 residues long. V lost 5 bases to trimming and J lost 8 bases, with 9 bases between them. Germline V gene sequence: CDR1 MNHEY, CDR2 SMNVEV (reference sequence). The CDR3 region has the DNA TGTGCCAGCAGTGCAGGGGTGGGCTACACCTTC. Translation: CASSAGVGYTF.

This clonotype has at least ten counts. The CDR3 is CASSEANRMNTEAFF. CDR3 nucleotide sequence: TGTGCCAGCAGCGAAGCCAACAGGATGAACACTGAAGCTTTCTTT. The V and J genes are TRBV28 and TRBJ1-1, with D tentatively TRBD1 (5 bases). Trimming cost V 6 bases and J 0 bases, with 14 bases left between them. This CDR3 spans 15 amino acids. Germline V gene sequence: CDR1 MDHEN, CDR2 SYDVKM.

This clonotype occurred a few times. The V call is TRBV15, the J call TRBJ2-7; D is unclear. Trimming cost V 4 bases and J 0 bases, with 7 bases left between them. The CDR3 covers 13 residues. Germline loops: CDR1 LNHNV, CDR2 YYDKDF (reference sequence). CDR3 nucleotides: TGTGCCACCAGCACCAGGTACTCCTACGAGCAGTACTTC. It yields the protein CATSTRYSYEQYF. The variable domain in full, completed from reference TRBV15 and TRBJ2-7, reads DAMVIQNPRYQVTQFGKPVTLSCSQTLNHNVMYWYQQKSSQAPKLLFHYYDKDFNNEADTPDNFQSRRPNTSFCFLDIRSPGLGDTAMYLCATSTRYSYEQYFGPGTRLTVT.

The sample holds a few counts of this clonotype. The chain is built from TRBV9 and TRBJ2-3; D gene ambiguous. CDR3 length: 13 amino acids. Germline assignment: CDR1 SGDLS and CDR2 YYNGEE. Trimming pared 5 bases from V and 0 bases from J, leaving 7 bases between. CDR3 region: CASSRLSTDTQYF. DNA for the CDR3: TGTGCCAGCAGTCGACTTAGCACAGATACGCAGTATTTT.

This clonotype has more than one count but fewer than ten. V is TRBV12-3 or TRBV12-4 and J is TRBJ1-6; D gene ambiguous. This CDR3 region has 15 residues. Trimming pared 1 base from V and 3 bases from J, leaving 7 bases between. Here the CDR3 DNA reads TGTGCCAGCAGTTTAGGACGGAGCTATAATTCACCCCTCCACTTT. Its translation is CASSLGRSYNSPLHF.

The chain uses TRBV6-2 or TRBV6-3 and TRBJ1-2; TRBD1 matches at 7 bases. The CDR3 sequence is 15 residues long. In germline, CDR1 is MNHEY, CDR2 SVGEGT. Trimming cost V 6 bases and J 4 bases; bases outside gene matches: 11. CDR3 DNA: TGTGCCAGCAGCTCACCACAGGGGATCGCCTATGGCTACACCTTC. This encodes CASSSPQGIAYGYTF.

This clonotype was seen at least ten times. This chain uses TRBV5-1 with TRBJ2-3; 11 bases align to TRBD1. The CDR3 is 16 amino acids. V was clipped by 1 base and J by 5 bases; unmatched bases: 6. Germline V gene data show CDR1 as SGHRS and CDR2 as YFSETQ. In DNA form, the CDR3 reads TGCGCCAGCAGCTTGTTCGGACAGGGGGCCATAGATACGCAGTATTTT. Its protein product is CASSLFGQGAIDTQYF.

The V call is TRBV4-1, the J call TRBJ2-7; D may be TRBD2 (5 bases). The CDR3 is 15 residues long. The V gene lost 2 bases and the J gene lost 2 bases, with 13 bases spanning the gap. The germline V gene has CDR1 MGHRA and CDR2 YSYEKL. CDR3 DNA: TGCGCCAGCAGCCAAAATTTAAGCGGCACCTACGAGCAGTACTTC. Translation gives CASSQNLSGTYEQYF.

This clonotype has just a few counts. The rearrangement joins TRBV20-1 to TRBJ2-5, with 8 bases identical to TRBD2. The CDR3 consists of 17 residues. The V gene's germline CDR1 is DFQATT and CDR2 SNEGSKA (reference sequence). V was pared by 3 bases and J by 3 bases, with 15 bases of the junction left unmatched. The CDR3 loop reads CSASLPAGLVKEETQYF. In nucleotides, the CDR3 is TGCAGTGCTAGCCTCCCCGCGGGACTAGTAAAAGAAGAGACCCAGTACTTC.

This clonotype was seen many times. V gene TRBV30 combines with J gene TRBJ1-2; D is ambiguous. Germline values: CDR1 GTSNPN, CDR2 SVGIG (reference sequence). This CDR3 region has 13 residues. V dropped 3 bases and J dropped 4 bases, with 12 bases sitting between them. The CDR3 reads CAWSPPLSYGYTF. CDR3 coding DNA: TGTGCCTGGAGCCCACCTCTAAGCTATGGCTACACCTTC.